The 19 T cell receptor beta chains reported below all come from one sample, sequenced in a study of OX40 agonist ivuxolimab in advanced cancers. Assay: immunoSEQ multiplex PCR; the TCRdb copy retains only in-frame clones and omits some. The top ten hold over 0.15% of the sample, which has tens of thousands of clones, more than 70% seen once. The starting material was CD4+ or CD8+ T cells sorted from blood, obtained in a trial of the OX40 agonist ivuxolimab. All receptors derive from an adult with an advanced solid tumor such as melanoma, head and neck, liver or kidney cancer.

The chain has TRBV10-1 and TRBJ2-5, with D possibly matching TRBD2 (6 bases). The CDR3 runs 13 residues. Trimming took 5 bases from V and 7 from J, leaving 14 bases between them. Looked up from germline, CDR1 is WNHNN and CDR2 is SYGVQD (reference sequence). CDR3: CASSSGLEGTQYF. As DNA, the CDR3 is TGCGCCAGCAGTTCAGGGCTGGAGGGGACCCAGTACTTC.

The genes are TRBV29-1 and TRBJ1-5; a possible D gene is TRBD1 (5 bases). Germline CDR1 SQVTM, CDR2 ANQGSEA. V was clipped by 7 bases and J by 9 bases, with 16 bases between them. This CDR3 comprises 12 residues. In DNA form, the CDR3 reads TGCAGCGCCGCGGGTCAGGGAATGCCCCAGCATTTT. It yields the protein CSAAGQGMPQHF.

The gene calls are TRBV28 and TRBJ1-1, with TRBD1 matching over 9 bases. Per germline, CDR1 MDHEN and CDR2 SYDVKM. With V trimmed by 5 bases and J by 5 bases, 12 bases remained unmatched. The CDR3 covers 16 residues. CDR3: CASSALTGGFWTEAFF. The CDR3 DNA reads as TGTGCCAGCAGTGCCCTCACAGGGGGCTTTTGGACTGAAGCTTTCTTT.

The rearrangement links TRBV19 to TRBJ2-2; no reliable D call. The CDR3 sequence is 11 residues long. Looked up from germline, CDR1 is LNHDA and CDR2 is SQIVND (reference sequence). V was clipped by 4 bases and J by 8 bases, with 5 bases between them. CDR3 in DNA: TGTGCCAGTAGTAACCGTGGGGAGCTGTTTTTT. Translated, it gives CASSNRGELFF.

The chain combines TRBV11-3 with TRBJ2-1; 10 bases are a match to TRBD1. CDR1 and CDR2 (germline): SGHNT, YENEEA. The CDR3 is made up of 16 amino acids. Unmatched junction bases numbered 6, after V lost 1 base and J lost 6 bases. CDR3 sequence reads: CASSLASGTGVNEQFF. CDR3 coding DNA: TGTGCCAGCAGCTTAGCGTCCGGGACAGGGGTCAATGAGCAGTTCTTC. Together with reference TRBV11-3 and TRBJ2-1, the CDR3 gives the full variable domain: EAGVVQSPRYKIIEKKQPVAFWCNPISGHNTLYWYLQNLGQGPELLIRYENEEAVDDSQLPKDRFSAERLKGVDSTLKIQPAELGDSAVYLCASSLASGTGVNEQFFGPGTRLTVL.

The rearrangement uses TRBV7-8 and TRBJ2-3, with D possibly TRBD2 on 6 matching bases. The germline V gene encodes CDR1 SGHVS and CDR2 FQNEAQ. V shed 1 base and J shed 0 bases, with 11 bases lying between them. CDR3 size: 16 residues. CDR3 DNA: TGTGCCAGCAGCTTAGTGTGGCGGGGAAGCACAGATACGCAGTATTTT. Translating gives CASSLVWRGSTDTQYF.

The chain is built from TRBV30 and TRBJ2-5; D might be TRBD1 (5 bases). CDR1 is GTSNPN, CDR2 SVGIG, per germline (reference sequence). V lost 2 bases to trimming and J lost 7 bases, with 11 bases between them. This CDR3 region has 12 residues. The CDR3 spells CAWSTGSGTQYF. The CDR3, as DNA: TGTGCCTGGAGTACAGGTTCGGGGACCCAGTACTTC.

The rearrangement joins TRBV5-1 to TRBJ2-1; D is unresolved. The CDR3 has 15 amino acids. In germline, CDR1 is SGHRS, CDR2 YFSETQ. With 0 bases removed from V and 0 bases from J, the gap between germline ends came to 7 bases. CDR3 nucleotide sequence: TGCGCCAGCAGCTTGGTGGTTGGCTCCTACAATGAGCAGTTCTTC. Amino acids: CASSLVVGSYNEQFF.

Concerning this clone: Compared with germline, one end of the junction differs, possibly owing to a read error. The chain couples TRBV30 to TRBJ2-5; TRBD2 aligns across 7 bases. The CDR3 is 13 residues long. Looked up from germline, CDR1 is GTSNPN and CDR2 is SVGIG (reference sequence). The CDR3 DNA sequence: TGTGCCGGGAGTGGGGGGGGGCAAGAGACCCAGTACTTC. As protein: CAGSGGGQETQYF. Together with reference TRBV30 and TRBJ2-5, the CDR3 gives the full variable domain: SQTIHQWPATLVQPVGSPLSLECTVEGTSNPNLYWYRQAAGRGLQLLFYSVGIGQISSEVPQNLSASRPQDRQFILSSKKLLLSDSGFYLCAGSGGGQETQYFGPGTRLLVL.

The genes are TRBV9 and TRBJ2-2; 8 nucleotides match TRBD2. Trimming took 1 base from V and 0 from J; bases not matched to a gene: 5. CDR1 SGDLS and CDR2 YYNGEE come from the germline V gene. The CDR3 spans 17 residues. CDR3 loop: CASSVWGSGANTGELFF. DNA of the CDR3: TGTGCCAGCAGCGTATGGGGTAGCGGGGCGAACACCGGGGAGCTGTTTTTT.

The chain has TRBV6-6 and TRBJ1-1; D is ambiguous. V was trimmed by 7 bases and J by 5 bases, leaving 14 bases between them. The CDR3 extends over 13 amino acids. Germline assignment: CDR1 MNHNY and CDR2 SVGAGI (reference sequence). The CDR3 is CASMSRRETEAFF. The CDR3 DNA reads TGTGCCAGCATGAGCAGGAGGGAGACTGAAGCTTTCTTT.

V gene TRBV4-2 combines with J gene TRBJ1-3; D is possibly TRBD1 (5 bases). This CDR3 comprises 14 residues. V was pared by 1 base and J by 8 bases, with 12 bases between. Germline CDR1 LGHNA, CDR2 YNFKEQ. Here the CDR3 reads CASSQGTGVDTIYF. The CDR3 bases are TGTGCCAGCAGCCAAGGAACGGGGGTAGACACCATATATTTT.

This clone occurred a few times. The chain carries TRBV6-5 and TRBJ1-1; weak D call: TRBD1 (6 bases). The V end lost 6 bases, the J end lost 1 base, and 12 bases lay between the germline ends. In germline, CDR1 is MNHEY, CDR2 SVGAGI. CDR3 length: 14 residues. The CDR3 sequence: CASRLSQGNTEAFF. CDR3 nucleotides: TGTGCCAGCAGACTATCACAGGGGAACACTGAAGCTTTCTTT.

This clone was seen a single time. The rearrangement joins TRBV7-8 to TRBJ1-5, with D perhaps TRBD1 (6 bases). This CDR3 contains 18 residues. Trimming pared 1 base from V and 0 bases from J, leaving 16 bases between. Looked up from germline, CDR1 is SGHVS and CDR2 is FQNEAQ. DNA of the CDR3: TGTGCCAGCAGCTTAGGGTTTGCGGGGGCGGATAGCAATCAGCCCCAGCATTTT. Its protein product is CASSLGFAGADSNQPQHF. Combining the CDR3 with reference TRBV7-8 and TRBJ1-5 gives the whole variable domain GAGVSQSPRYKVAKRGQDVALRCDPISGHVSLFWYQQALGQGPEFLTYFQNEAQLDKSGLPSDRFFAERPEGSVSTLKIQRTQQEDSAVYLCASSLGFAGADSNQPQHFGDGTRLSIL.

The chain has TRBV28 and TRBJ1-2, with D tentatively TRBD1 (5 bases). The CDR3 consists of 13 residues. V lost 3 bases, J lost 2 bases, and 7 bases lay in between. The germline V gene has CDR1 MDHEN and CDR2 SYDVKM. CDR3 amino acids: CASSFGGNYGYTF. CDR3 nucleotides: TGTGCCAGCAGTTTTGGGGGGAACTATGGCTACACCTTC.

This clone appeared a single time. DNA of the CDR3: TGTGCCAGCAGCCCTCTTTCCGGGGGCGGCTATGGCTACACCTTC. Its protein is CASSPLSGGGYGYTF. This sequence joins TRBV14 and TRBJ1-2; D may be TRBD1 (6 bases). The CDR3 runs to 15 residues. Germline-derived CDR1 and CDR2 are SGHDN and FVKESK. V lost 4 bases, J lost 4 bases, and 16 bases lay in between.

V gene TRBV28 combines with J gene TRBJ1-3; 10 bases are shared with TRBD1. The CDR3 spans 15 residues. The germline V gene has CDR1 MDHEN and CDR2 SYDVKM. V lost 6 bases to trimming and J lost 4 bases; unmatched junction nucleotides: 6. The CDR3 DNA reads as TGTGCCAGCAGCGGGACAGGGGTAGGGGGAAACACCATATATTTT. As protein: CASSGTGVGGNTIYF.

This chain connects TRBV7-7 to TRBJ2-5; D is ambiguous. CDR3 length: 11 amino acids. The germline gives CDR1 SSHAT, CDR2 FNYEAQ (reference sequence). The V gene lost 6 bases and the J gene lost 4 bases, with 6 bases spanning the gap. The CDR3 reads CASSSGETQYF. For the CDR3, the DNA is TGTGCCAGCAGTTCAGGAGAGACCCAGTACTTC.

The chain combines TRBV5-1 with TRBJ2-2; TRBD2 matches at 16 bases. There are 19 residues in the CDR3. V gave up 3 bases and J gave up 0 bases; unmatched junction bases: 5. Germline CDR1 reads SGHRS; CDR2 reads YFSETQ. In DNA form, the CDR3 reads TGCGCCAGCAGCTCGGGACTAGCGGGAGGGCCTCCGAACACCGGGGAGCTGTTTTTT. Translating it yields CASSSGLAGGPPNTGELFF.